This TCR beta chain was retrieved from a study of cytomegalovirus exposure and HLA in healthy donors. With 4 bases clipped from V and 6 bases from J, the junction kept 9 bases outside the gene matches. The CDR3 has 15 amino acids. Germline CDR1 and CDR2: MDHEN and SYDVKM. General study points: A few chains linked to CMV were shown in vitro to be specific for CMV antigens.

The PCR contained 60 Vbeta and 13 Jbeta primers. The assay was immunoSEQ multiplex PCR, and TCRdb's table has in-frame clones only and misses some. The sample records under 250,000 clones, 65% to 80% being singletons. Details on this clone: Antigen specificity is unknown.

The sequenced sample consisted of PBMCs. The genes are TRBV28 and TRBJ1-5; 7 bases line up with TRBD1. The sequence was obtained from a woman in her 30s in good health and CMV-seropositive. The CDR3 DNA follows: TGTGCCAGCAGTTCCACGGGACAGAGGAGTCAGCCCCAGCATTTT. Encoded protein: CASSSTGQRSQPQHF.